Shown below are 18 T cell receptor beta chains from a single sample sequenced in a study of blood T cell repertoires in COVID-19. The method was immunoSEQ multiplex PCR; TCRdb's version includes in-frame clones alone and lacks a portion of them. The table records about 210,000 clones, 83% of them present only once. The specimen was peripheral blood. These receptors were taken from a woman aged 40-49 years with active or convalescent COVID-19.

J is TRBJ2-7 and V is TRBV9; D is unclear. The V gene's germline CDR1 is SGDLS and CDR2 YYNGEE. Trimming removed 0 bases at V and 3 bases at J, with 10 bases between. This CDR3 is built from 14 residues. The CDR3 reads CASSVGAPRYEQYF. In DNA, the CDR3 is TGTGCCAGCAGCGTAGGGGCTCCGCGCTACGAGCAGTACTTC.

The V gene is TRBV25-1, the J gene TRBJ1-1; unclear D gene. Between the trimmed V and J ends, which lost 3 bases and 3 bases, there was a span of 5 bases. This CDR3 is built from 12 residues. CDR1 is MGHDK, CDR2 SYGVNS, per germline. The CDR3 DNA is TGTGCCAGCAGTGATCAGTACACTGAAGCTTTCTTT. It yields the protein CASSDQYTEAFF.

The chain combines TRBV4-1 with TRBJ1-2, with D possibly TRBD1 on 6 matching bases. With 0 bases removed from V and 6 bases from J, the gap between germline ends came to 17 bases. The germline gives CDR1 MGHRA, CDR2 YSYEKL. The CDR3 spans 16 residues. CDR3 region: CASSQEPGSKGDGYTF. The DNA of the CDR3 is TGCGCCAGCAGCCAAGAACCGGGATCTAAGGGGGATGGCTACACCTTC.

This sequence joins TRBV30 and TRBJ2-7; perhaps TRBD2 as D (6 bases). V was clipped by 2 bases and J by 2 bases, with 22 bases between them. This CDR3 is 17 amino acids long. Looked up from germline, CDR1 is GTSNPN and CDR2 is SVGIG (reference sequence). CDR3 loop: CAWSLPWGERLPYEQYF. DNA of the CDR3: TGTGCCTGGAGTCTTCCTTGGGGGGAGCGGCTCCCCTACGAGCAGTACTTC.

The chain is built from TRBV5-1 and TRBJ1-3; D possibly corresponds to TRBD1 (6 bases). The CDR3 is made up of 14 amino acids. Germline CDR1 SGHRS, CDR2 YFSETQ. The germline V and J ends were trimmed by 3 bases and 2 bases, with 9 bases remaining between them. CDR3 DNA sequence: TGCGCCAGCAGCTCTACAGGGACTGGAAACACCATATATTTT. Protein product: CASSSTGTGNTIYF.

The chain employs TRBV30 and TRBJ2-2; no firm D call. CDR1 is GTSNPN, CDR2 SVGIG, per germline (reference sequence). The CDR3 covers 16 residues. V was trimmed by 3 bases and J by 4 bases, leaving 18 bases between them. The CDR3 protein is CAWRRNSLRFTGELFF. Written as DNA, the CDR3 is TGTGCCTGGAGACGGAACAGCTTAAGGTTCACCGGGGAGCTGTTTTTT.

The chain is built from TRBV21-1 and TRBJ2-6; the table assigns TRBD1, which was not confirmed against the DNA. TRBV21-1 is flagged as a pseudogene. This CDR3 contains 18 residues. The CDR3 spells CASSTFQGAYSGANVLTF. CDR3 sequence (DNA): TGTGCCAGCAGCACTTTCCAGGGGGCGTACTCTGGGGCCAACGTCCTGACTTTC.

The chain employs TRBV10-3 and TRBJ2-1; TRBD2 is a possible D gene (5 bases). The CDR3 runs 13 residues. V lost 7 bases and J lost 8, with 15 bases in between. The germline V gene encodes CDR1 ENHRY and CDR2 SYGVKD. The CDR3 loop reads CAITTGLGDEQFF. The CDR3 nucleotides are TGTGCCATCACCACCGGGCTCGGGGATGAGCAGTTCTTC.

To note about this clone: This sample includes further DNA sequences coding for the same CDR3. The CDR3 DNA reads TGTGCCAGCAGCTCTCAGGGTATCGGGTATGGCTACACCTTC. Translated, it gives CASSSQGIGYGYTF. The V gene is TRBV5-4, the J gene TRBJ1-2, with D possibly TRBD1 on 5 matching bases. Trimming left V 3 bases short and J 5 bases short, with 14 bases between. The CDR3 contains 14 residues. CDR1 is SGHNT, CDR2 YYREEE, per germline (reference sequence).

In this sample, this clone turned up once. The chain is built from TRBV6-5 and TRBJ2-7; TRBD2 matches at 8 bases. J gave up 2 bases and V 4 bases, and 7 bases lay outside the gene matches. There are 15 residues in the CDR3. The V gene's germline CDR1 is MNHEY and CDR2 SVGAGI. In DNA, the CDR3 is TGTGCCAGCAGTTCTACGGGACTAGAAGCCTACGAGCAGTACTTC. It is translated as CASSSTGLEAYEQYF.

Turning to this clone: The same CDR3 also results from other DNA sequences found in this sample. The chain is built from TRBV18 and TRBJ1-2; 7 nucleotides match TRBD1. Germline CDR1 and CDR2: KGHSH and LQKENI. The CDR3 is 13 residues long. Unmatched junction bases numbered 1, after V lost 3 bases and J lost 3 bases. CDR3 in amino acids: CASSPGQDYGYTF. In DNA form, the CDR3 reads TGTGCCAGCTCACCCGGACAGGACTATGGCTACACCTTC.

V is TRBV5-6 and J is TRBJ2-7; 9 bases align to TRBD2. V lost 4 bases and J lost 4; bases outside the gene matches: 9. CDR3 size: 15 residues. In germline, CDR1 is SGHDT, CDR2 YYEEEE. The CDR3 nucleotides are TGTGCCAGCAGCGAGAGAGCGGGGGGCCTATACGAGCAGTACTTC. Amino acid sequence: CASSERAGGLYEQYF.

As regards this clone: Additional DNA sequences in this sample encode the identical CDR3. The rearrangement joins TRBV11-2 to TRBJ1-1, with 7 positions matching TRBD1. The germline gives CDR1 SGHAT, CDR2 FQNNGV. This CDR3 region has 15 residues. V lost 5 bases, J lost 1 base, and 7 bases stayed unmatched. This chain's CDR3 is CASSPRTGPNTEAFF. As DNA, the CDR3 is TGTGCCAGCAGCCCTAGGACAGGACCGAACACTGAAGCTTTCTTT.

The rearrangement links TRBV19 to TRBJ2-1; 11 bases map to TRBD1. The germline V gene encodes CDR1 LNHDA and CDR2 SQIVND (reference sequence). The V segment lost 3 bases and the J segment 9 bases; nucleotides outside the gene matches: 19. The CDR3 has 19 residues. The CDR3 DNA reads as TGTGCCAGTAGTATTCTTTCGGTTTTGGGACAGGGGGAGGACGTTGAGCAGTTCTTC. Amino acid sequence: CASSILSVLGQGEDVEQFF.

The rearrangement joins TRBV11-1 to TRBJ2-7, with a possible D match to TRBD1 (5 bases). The V gene lost 2 bases and the J gene lost 2 bases, with 13 bases spanning the gap. Germline V gives CDR1 SGHAT, CDR2 FQDESV (reference sequence). CDR3 length equals 15 residues. In DNA, the CDR3 is TGTGCCAGCAGCTTATTCAATGACAGACCCTACGAGCAGTACTTC. Amino acids: CASSLFNDRPYEQYF.

The J gene is TRBJ1-1, the V gene TRBV29-1; weak D call: TRBD1 (6 bases). CDR3 length: 12 residues. The germline V gene has CDR1 SQVTM and CDR2 ANQGSEA. Deletions cut 7 bases from V and 5 bases from J, with 14 bases between. DNA of the CDR3: TGCAGCGCCCTGAGGCAGGGGACTGAAGCTTTCTTT. This gives the protein CSALRQGTEAFF.

The chain recombines TRBV6-6 with TRBJ2-5, with 9 bases lining up with TRBD2. This CDR3 region has 17 residues. Germline-derived CDR1 and CDR2 are MNHNY and SVGAGI (reference sequence). V lost 6 bases and J lost 7; bases outside the gene matches: 18. The CDR3 here is CASSRITGSAGGGTQYF. Here the CDR3 DNA reads TGTGCCAGCAGCCGAATCACAGGGTCGGCGGGAGGGGGGACCCAGTACTTC.

This sequence joins TRBV28 and TRBJ1-3, with D possibly being TRBD1 (5 bases). V was clipped by 6 bases and J by 4 bases, with 10 bases between them. Per the germline V gene, CDR1 is MDHEN and CDR2 is SYDVKM. This CDR3 is 13 amino acids long. The CDR3 DNA reads as TGTGCCAGCAGCACGGGGGGGGGAAACACCATATATTTT. Its protein product is CASSTGGGNTIYF.